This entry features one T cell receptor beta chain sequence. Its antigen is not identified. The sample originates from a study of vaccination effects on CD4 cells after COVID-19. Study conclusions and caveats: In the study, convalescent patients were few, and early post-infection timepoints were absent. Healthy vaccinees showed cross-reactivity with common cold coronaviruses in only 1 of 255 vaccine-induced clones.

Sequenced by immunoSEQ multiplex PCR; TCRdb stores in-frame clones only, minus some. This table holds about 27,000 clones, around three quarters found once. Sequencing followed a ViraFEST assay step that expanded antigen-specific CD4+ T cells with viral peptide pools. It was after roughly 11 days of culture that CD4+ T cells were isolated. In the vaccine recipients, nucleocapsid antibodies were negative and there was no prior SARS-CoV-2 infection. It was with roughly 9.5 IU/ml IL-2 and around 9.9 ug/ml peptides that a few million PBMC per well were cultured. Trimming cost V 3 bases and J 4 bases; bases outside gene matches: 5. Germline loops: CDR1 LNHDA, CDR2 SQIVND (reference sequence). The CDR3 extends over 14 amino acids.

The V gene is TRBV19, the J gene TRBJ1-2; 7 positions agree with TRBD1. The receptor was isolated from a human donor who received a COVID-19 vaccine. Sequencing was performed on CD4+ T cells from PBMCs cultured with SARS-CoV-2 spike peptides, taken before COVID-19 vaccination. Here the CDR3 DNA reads TGTGCCAGTAGTATTGACAGGGCCTTCTATGGCTACACCTTC. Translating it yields CASSIDRAFYGYTF.